The sequence of this TCR beta chain was determined in a study of blood T cells in healthy people across ages. With regard to this clonotype: Its antigen is still unknown.

Between the trimmed V and J ends, which lost 3 bases and 2 bases, there was a span of 13 bases. CDR1 and CDR2 (germline): MDHEN, SYDVKM. The CDR3 sequence is 15 residues long. RNA extraction gave at least 5 micrograms of total RNA per sample. Study-wide findings and caveats: Naive T cell percentage strongly correlated with TCR beta diversity. A roughly linear age-dependent decrease characterized TCR beta diversity per million T cells.

A second PCR of 7 to 11 cycles used a sample-barcoded 5' primer and a J-beta primer mix. TCRdb ran MiXCR on the 5' RACE reads and lists one entry per CDR3 protein. The profile covers hundreds of thousands of distinct CDR3 sequences, with 20% to 25% appearing a single time and roughly 3.6% taken by the ten largest. The gene calls are TRBV28 and TRBJ2-5; D may be TRBD1 or TRBD2 (5 bases each). The sequence was collected from a man between 65 and 80 years old in good health. The sequencing sample was made of blood. The CDR3 here is CASSFRGDPQETQYF. The CDR3 DNA reads as TGTGCCAGCAGTTTCCGAGGGGACCCACAAGAGACCCAGTACTTC.